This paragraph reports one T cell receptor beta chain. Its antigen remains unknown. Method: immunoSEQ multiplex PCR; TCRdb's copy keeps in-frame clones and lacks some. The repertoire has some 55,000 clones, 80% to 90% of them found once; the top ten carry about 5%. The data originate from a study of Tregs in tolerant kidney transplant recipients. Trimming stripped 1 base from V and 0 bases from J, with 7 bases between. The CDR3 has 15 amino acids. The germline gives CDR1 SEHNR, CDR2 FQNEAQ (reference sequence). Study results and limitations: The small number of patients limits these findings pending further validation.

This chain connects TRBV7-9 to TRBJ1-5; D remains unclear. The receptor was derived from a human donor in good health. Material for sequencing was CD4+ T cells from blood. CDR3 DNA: TGTGCCAGCAGCTTAGGCGCATATAGCAATCAGCCCCAGCATTTT. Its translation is CASSLGAYSNQPQHF.